This TCR beta chain was recorded in a study of CD8 T cells in Susac syndrome. Study context: There were Susac syndrome patients who were therapy-naive at blood draw, others on corticosteroids, and others on intravenous immunoglobulin alone.

There are 14 residues in the CDR3. With V trimmed by 3 bases and J by 2 bases, 6 bases remained unmatched. The germline gives CDR1 DFQATT, CDR2 SNEGSKA (reference sequence). RNA amounts of roughly 0.5 to 1 ug underwent reverse transcription with random hexamers. Across 54 Vbeta and 13 Jbeta, TCR beta CDR3 was amplified with immunoSEQ multiplex PCR. One entry per CDR3 protein results from TCRdb running MiXCR on the immunoSEQ multiplex PCR reads. Here the sample spans about 53,000 distinct CDR3 sequences, around 95% being singletons. In blood CD8+ and CD4+ T cells, TCR beta underwent sequencing. The TCR originated in a human donor with Susac syndrome. Sequences were obtained from CD8+ T cells from PBMCs. The rearrangement joins TRBV20-1 to TRBJ2-5, with TRBD1 identical over 7 bases. The CDR3 nucleotides are TGCAGTGCTAGGGCAGGGGGTCAACAAGAGACCCAGTACTTC. This gives the protein CSARAGGQQETQYF.